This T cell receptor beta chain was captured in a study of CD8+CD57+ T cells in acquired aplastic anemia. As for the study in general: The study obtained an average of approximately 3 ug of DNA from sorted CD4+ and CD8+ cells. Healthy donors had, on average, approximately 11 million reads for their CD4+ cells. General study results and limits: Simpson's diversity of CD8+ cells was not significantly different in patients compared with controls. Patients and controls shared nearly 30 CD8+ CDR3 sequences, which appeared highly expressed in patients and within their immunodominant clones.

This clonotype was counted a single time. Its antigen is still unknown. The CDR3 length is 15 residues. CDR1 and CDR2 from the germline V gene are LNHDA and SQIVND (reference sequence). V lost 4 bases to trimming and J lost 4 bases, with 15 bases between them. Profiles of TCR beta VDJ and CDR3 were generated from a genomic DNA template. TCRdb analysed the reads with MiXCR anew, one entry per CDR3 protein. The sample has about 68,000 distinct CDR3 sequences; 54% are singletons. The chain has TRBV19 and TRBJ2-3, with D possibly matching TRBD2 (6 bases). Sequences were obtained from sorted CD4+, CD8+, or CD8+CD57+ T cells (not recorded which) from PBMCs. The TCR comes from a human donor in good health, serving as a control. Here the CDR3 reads CASSTNGGLADTQYF. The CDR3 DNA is TGTGCCAGTAGTACCAACGGAGGGTTGGCAGATACGCAGTATTTT.